This is a list of T cell receptor beta chains from one sample in a study of shared clonotypes between healthy human individuals. Profiling relied on immunoSEQ multiplex PCR, and the TCRdb table lists in-frame clones only, not all of them. The data contain some 1,600,000 clones, approximately 98% of them singletons. The material sequenced was naive CD4+ T cells sorted from blood. The receptor source for this set is a man between 25 and 39 years old in good health. Each CDR3 is given with its conserved first and last residue. The D gene is left open where the match is weak. Not every row has a clone size; where given, it reads once, few, many or a size class.

j_gene: TRBJ2-2
d_gene: -
v_gene: TRBV7-2
abundance: -
CDR3aa: CASSFVWGNTGELFF
CDR3nt: TGTGCCAGCAGCTTTGTGTGGGGGAACACCGGGGAGCTGTTTTTT

j_gene: TRBJ2-7
d_gene: -
v_gene: TRBV10-1
abundance: -
CDR3aa: CASSETTGVEQYF
CDR3nt: TGCGCCAGCAGTGAAACGACAGGTGTCGAGCAGTACTTC

j_gene: TRBJ1-5
d_gene: -
v_gene: TRBV27
abundance: -
CDR3aa: CASSLSGGILIQPQHF
CDR3nt: TGTGCCAGCAGTTTATCTGGGGGGATCCTCATTCAGCCCCAGCATTTT

j_gene: TRBJ1-5
d_gene: TRBD1
v_gene: TRBV6-5
abundance: -
CDR3aa: CASRGTGINQPQHF
CDR3nt: TGTGCCAGCAGAGGGACAGGTATAAATCAGCCCCAGCATTTT

j_gene: TRBJ2-1
d_gene: TRBD2
v_gene: TRBV11-2
abundance: -
CDR3aa: CASSPRDSGRPSEQFF
CDR3nt: TGTGCCAGCAGCCCCCGAGATAGCGGGAGGCCCAGTGAGCAGTTCTTC

j_gene: TRBJ2-3
d_gene: TRBD1
v_gene: TRBV7-9
abundance: -
CDR3aa: CASSFRDRVSDTQYF
CDR3nt: TGTGCCAGCAGCTTCCGGGACAGGGTGTCAGATACGCAGTATTTT

j_gene: TRBJ1-5
d_gene: TRBD1
v_gene: TRBV7-2
abundance: -
CDR3aa: CASGDRSNQPQHF
CDR3nt: TGTGCCAGCGGGGACAGGAGCAATCAGCCCCAGCATTTT

j_gene: TRBJ2-7
d_gene: TRBD2
v_gene: TRBV6-4
abundance: once
CDR3aa: CASSDTSGRLTGSEQYF
CDR3nt: TGTGCCAGCAGTGACACTAGCGGGAGGCTAACCGGTTCCGAGCAGTACTTC

j_gene: TRBJ1-4
d_gene: -
v_gene: TRBV15
abundance: -
CDR3aa: CATSRVVGRLTNEKLFF
CDR3nt: TGTGCCACCAGCAGAGTTGTGGGCCGACTCACTAATGAAAAACTGTTTTTT

j_gene: TRBJ2-7
d_gene: -
v_gene: TRBV7-2
abundance: once
CDR3aa: CASSPQGLQASYEQYF
CDR3nt: TGTGCCAGCAGCCCTCAGGGACTCCAAGCTTCCTACGAGCAGTACTTC

j_gene: TRBJ2-7
d_gene: TRBD2
v_gene: TRBV5-4
abundance: -
CDR3aa: CASSLPGAGGLSEQYF
CDR3nt: TGTGCCAGCAGCTTGCCGGGAGCGGGAGGGCTGTCCGAGCAGTACTTC

j_gene: TRBJ2-1
d_gene: TRBD2
v_gene: TRBV14
abundance: -
CDR3aa: CASSPRGVLALNSYNEQFF
CDR3nt: TGTGCCAGCAGCCCCCGGGGGGTGCTAGCTTTGAACTCCTACAATGAGCAGTTCTTC

j_gene: TRBJ1-2
d_gene: -
v_gene: TRBV2
abundance: few
CDR3aa: CASSDGGANYGYTF
CDR3nt: TGTGCCAGCAGTGACGGCGGTGCTAACTATGGCTACACCTTC

j_gene: TRBJ2-1
d_gene: TRBD2
v_gene: TRBV27
abundance: -
CDR3aa: CASSSRLAGGINEQFF
CDR3nt: TGTGCCAGCAGTTCTAGACTAGCGGGAGGGATCAATGAGCAGTTCTTC

j_gene: TRBJ1-5
d_gene: TRBD1
v_gene: TRBV18
abundance: -
CDR3aa: CASSSNRGDQPQHF
CDR3nt: TGTGCCAGCTCCAGCAACAGGGGGGATCAGCCCCAGCATTTT

j_gene: TRBJ2-3
d_gene: TRBD2
v_gene: TRBV19
abundance: -
CDR3aa: CASSIVTSGGPYGTDTQYF
CDR3nt: TGTGCCAGTAGTATAGTTACTAGCGGGGGGCCGTATGGCACAGATACGCAGTATTTT

j_gene: TRBJ1-1
d_gene: -
v_gene: TRBV10-3
abundance: -
CDR3aa: CAISRSSLGTEAFF
CDR3nt: TGTGCCATCAGCCGGAGTAGTTTGGGCACTGAAGCTTTCTTT

j_gene: TRBJ2-1
d_gene: -
v_gene: TRBV5-1
abundance: -
CDR3aa: CASSLTRGGGPLNEQFF
CDR3nt: TGCGCCAGCAGCTTGACCAGAGGGGGGGGCCCGCTCAATGAGCAGTTCTTC

j_gene: TRBJ2-1
d_gene: TRBD2
v_gene: TRBV18
abundance: -
CDR3aa: CASSPTRLAGWGFNEQFF
CDR3nt: TGTGCCAGCTCACCTACTCGACTAGCGGGCTGGGGGTTCAATGAGCAGTTCTTC

j_gene: TRBJ2-5
d_gene: TRBD2
v_gene: TRBV5-4
abundance: -
CDR3aa: CASSFSGLAKETQYF
CDR3nt: TGTGCCAGCAGCTTTTCGGGACTAGCGAAAGAGACCCAGTACTTC

j_gene: TRBJ1-2
d_gene: -
v_gene: TRBV6-1
abundance: -
CDR3aa: CASSIVLSYGYTF
CDR3nt: TGTGCCAGCAGTATAGTCCTAAGTTATGGCTACACCTTC

j_gene: TRBJ1-1
d_gene: -
v_gene: TRBV29-1
abundance: -
CDR3aa: CSIEEPGMNTEAFF
CDR3nt: TGCAGCATAGAAGAACCAGGCATGAACACTGAAGCTTTCTTT

j_gene: TRBJ2-7
d_gene: TRBD2
v_gene: TRBV6-5
abundance: once
CDR3aa: CASSRRGDSYEQYF
CDR3nt: TGTGCCAGCAGCCGACGGGGGGACTCCTACGAGCAGTACTTC

j_gene: TRBJ1-2
d_gene: -
v_gene: TRBV2
abundance: -
CDR3aa: CASSQSRFGADYGYTF
CDR3nt: TGTGCCAGCAGTCAGAGCAGGTTCGGGGCGGACTATGGCTACACCTTC

j_gene: TRBJ2-1
d_gene: -
v_gene: TRBV9
abundance: -
CDR3aa: CASSVGGDSSYNEQFF
CDR3nt: TGTGCCAGCAGCGTAGGTGGCGACAGCTCCTACAATGAGCAGTTCTTC

j_gene: TRBJ2-3
d_gene: -
v_gene: TRBV11-3
abundance: -
CDR3aa: CASKSVGTDTQYF
CDR3nt: TGTGCCAGCAAAAGCGTAGGCACAGATACGCAGTATTTT

j_gene: TRBJ2-7
d_gene: TRBD1
v_gene: TRBV28
abundance: -
CDR3aa: CASSLMGQQPRYEQYF
CDR3nt: TGTGCCAGCAGTTTAATGGGACAGCAGCCCCGCTACGAGCAGTACTTC

j_gene: TRBJ2-3
d_gene: -
v_gene: TRBV5-1
abundance: -
CDR3aa: CASSLISSNADTQYF
CDR3nt: TGCGCCAGCAGCTTGATTTCGTCTAACGCAGATACGCAGTATTTT

j_gene: TRBJ2-5
d_gene: TRBD2
v_gene: TRBV10-3
abundance: -
CDR3aa: CAISGTSGQETQYF
CDR3nt: TGTGCCATCAGCGGGACTAGCGGCCAAGAGACCCAGTACTTC

j_gene: TRBJ1-2
d_gene: -
v_gene: TRBV2
abundance: -
CDR3aa: CASSFTGAYGYTF
CDR3nt: TGTGCCAGCAGTTTCACAGGAGCCTATGGCTACACCTTC

j_gene: TRBJ1-1
d_gene: -
v_gene: TRBV29-1
abundance: once
CDR3aa: CSVDLDPEAFF
CDR3nt: TGCAGCGTTGATCTGGACCCTGAAGCTTTCTTT

j_gene: TRBJ2-1
d_gene: -
v_gene: TRBV25-1
abundance: -
CDR3aa: CASSELSTGNNEQFF
CDR3nt: TGTGCCAGCAGTGAATTGAGTACAGGGAACAATGAGCAGTTCTTC

j_gene: TRBJ2-7
d_gene: -
v_gene: TRBV19
abundance: -
CDR3aa: CASSSGASISEQYF
CDR3nt: TGTGCCAGTAGTTCCGGGGCGTCCATCAGCGAGCAGTACTTC

j_gene: TRBJ2-1
d_gene: TRBD2
v_gene: TRBV5-4
abundance: -
CDR3aa: CASSPLGGAYNEQFF
CDR3nt: TGTGCCAGCAGCCCGTTGGGGGGGGCCTACAATGAGCAGTTCTTC

j_gene: TRBJ2-7
d_gene: TRBD2
v_gene: TRBV6-5
abundance: -
CDR3aa: CASSYGRVGDYEQYF
CDR3nt: TGTGCCAGCAGTTACGGGAGGGTGGGAGACTACGAGCAGTACTTC

j_gene: TRBJ2-3
d_gene: -
v_gene: TRBV6-5
abundance: few
CDR3aa: CASRPGVPDTQYF
CDR3nt: TGTGCCAGCAGGCCGGGAGTCCCAGATACGCAGTATTTT

j_gene: TRBJ2-7
d_gene: -
v_gene: TRBV27
abundance: -
CDR3aa: CASRTSGSFISEQYF
CDR3nt: TGTGCCAGCAGAACTTCGGGTAGTTTCATCTCCGAGCAGTACTTC

j_gene: TRBJ2-1
d_gene: -
v_gene: TRBV7-3
abundance: -
CDR3aa: CASSQEWGYNEQFF
CDR3nt: TGTGCCAGCAGCCAGGAGTGGGGTTACAATGAGCAGTTCTTC

j_gene: TRBJ2-4
d_gene: -
v_gene: TRBV10-3
abundance: -
CDR3aa: CAISESVQISAKNIQYF
CDR3nt: TGTGCCATCAGTGAGTCGGTACAGATATCAGCCAAAAACATTCAGTACTTC

j_gene: TRBJ2-7
d_gene: -
v_gene: TRBV9
abundance: -
CDR3aa: CASSATGVSYEQYF
CDR3nt: TGTGCCAGCAGCGCAACGGGGGTTTCCTACGAGCAGTACTTC

j_gene: TRBJ2-1
d_gene: TRBD2
v_gene: TRBV10-3
abundance: -
CDR3aa: CAISESGLAAYNEQFF
CDR3nt: TGTGCCATCAGTGAGTCGGGACTAGCGGCTTACAATGAGCAGTTCTTC

j_gene: TRBJ1-2
d_gene: -
v_gene: TRBV4-3
abundance: -
CDR3aa: CASSPQRADYGYTF
CDR3nt: TGCGCCAGCAGCCCCCAAAGGGCGGACTATGGCTACACCTTC

j_gene: TRBJ2-7
d_gene: -
v_gene: TRBV28
abundance: -
CDR3aa: CASSPGPSSYEQYF
CDR3nt: TGTGCCAGCAGTCCCGGGCCCAGCTCCTACGAGCAGTACTTC

j_gene: TRBJ2-6
d_gene: -
v_gene: TRBV30
abundance: -
CDR3aa: CAWSVSLPGANVLTF
CDR3nt: TGTGCCTGGAGTGTATCCCTCCCTGGGGCCAACGTCCTGACTTTC

j_gene: TRBJ1-5
d_gene: -
v_gene: TRBV27
abundance: -
CDR3aa: CASSKGGPQPQHF
CDR3nt: TGTGCCAGCAGCAAGGGGGGCCCTCAGCCCCAGCATTTT

j_gene: TRBJ2-2
d_gene: -
v_gene: TRBV7-7
abundance: -
CDR3aa: CASSLGIHDTGELFF
CDR3nt: TGTGCTAGCAGCTTAGGGATACATGACACCGGGGAGCTGTTTTTT

j_gene: TRBJ1-2
d_gene: -
v_gene: TRBV7-2
abundance: -
CDR3aa: CASSFIGYGYTF
CDR3nt: TGTGCCAGCAGCTTTATAGGGTATGGCTACACCTTC

j_gene: TRBJ2-1
d_gene: TRBD2
v_gene: TRBV7-8
abundance: -
CDR3aa: CASSPSGAYNEQFF
CDR3nt: TGTGCCAGCAGCCCTAGCGGGGCCTACAATGAGCAGTTCTTC

j_gene: TRBJ1-2
d_gene: -
v_gene: TRBV11-2
abundance: -
CDR3aa: CASSLAGRGGGYTF
CDR3nt: TGTGCCAGCAGCTTAGCGGGGCGGGGCGGAGGCTACACCTTC

j_gene: TRBJ2-2
d_gene: TRBD1
v_gene: TRBV5-1
abundance: -
CDR3aa: CASSLGTGATGELFF
CDR3nt: TGCGCCAGCAGCTTGGGGACAGGGGCCACCGGGGAGCTGTTTTTT

j_gene: TRBJ1-1
d_gene: -
v_gene: TRBV2
abundance: -
CDR3aa: CASSDRGYTEAFF
CDR3nt: TGTGCCAGCAGTGATAGAGGGTACACTGAAGCTTTCTTT

j_gene: TRBJ2-7
d_gene: TRBD1
v_gene: TRBV10-3
abundance: -
CDR3aa: CAISEGTGIYEQYF
CDR3nt: TGTGCCATCAGTGAGGGGACAGGGATCTACGAGCAGTACTTC

j_gene: TRBJ2-7
d_gene: TRBD1
v_gene: TRBV5-1
abundance: -
CDR3aa: CASSMGQGNEQYF
CDR3nt: TGCGCCAGCAGCATGGGACAGGGAAACGAGCAGTACTTC

j_gene: TRBJ2-7
d_gene: -
v_gene: TRBV21-1
abundance: -
CDR3aa: CASSLGQGVYEQYF
CDR3nt: TGTGCCAGCAGCCTGGGACAGGGGGTCTACGAGCAGTACTTC